This TCR beta chain appears in the sequencing data of a study of blood T cells in healthy people across ages. A second about 7 to 12 cycle PCR used barcoded and J-beta primers. A minimum of 2.5 million CDR3-containing paired-end reads was obtained for each sample. TCRdb reanalysed the 5' RACE reads using MiXCR and keeps one entry per CDR3 protein. Among 700,000 to 1,000,000 distinct CDR3 sequences, around 42% were seen once, and the ten largest hold about 21%. Study findings and constraints: Estimates based on one million T cells were treated as lower bounds.

For this clonotype: The antigen remains undetermined.

The CDR3 totals 14 residues. Between the trimmed V and J ends, which lost 3 bases and 1 base, there was a span of 8 bases. The chain links TRBV12-3 or TRBV12-4 to TRBJ2-3; maybe TRBD2 (6 bases). The TCR comes from a man aged 55-75 years in good health. Sequenced: blood. The CDR3 nucleotides read TGTGCCAGCAGTTTCAAGCGGGGCACAGATACGCAGTATTTT. This encodes CASSFKRGTDTQYF.